Described below is a single T cell receptor (beta chain) sequence and its context. CDR3 length equals 17 residues. V shed 1 base and J 3 bases; nucleotides not matched to a gene: 7. Germline CDR1 is SGHRS and CDR2 is YFSETQ. This specimen comes from a study of blood T cell repertoires in COVID-19. About the study: Samples came from the United States, Italy and Spain, spanning acute and convalescent COVID-19. Sources were T cells, B-cell-depleted T cells, or PBMCs; the material itself was cDNA or gDNA.

Some clones are missing from TCRdb's copy, which holds only in-frame ones; the method was immunoSEQ multiplex PCR. This sample yields more than 150,000 clones, of which around 90% are seen a single time; 0.62% belongs to the top ten. This receptor was taken from a man between 45 and 60 years old with acute or convalescent COVID-19. Source material: peripheral blood. The V and J genes are TRBV5-1 and TRBJ2-2; 9 nucleotides line up with TRBD2. CDR3 in amino acids: CASSLLGAGGDTGELFF. CDR3 nucleotides: TGCGCCAGCAGCTTGTTAGGAGCGGGAGGAGACACCGGGGAGCTGTTTTTT.